This is a list of T cell receptor beta chains from one sample in a study of T cells in localized non-small cell lung cancer. This table comes from immunoSEQ multiplex PCR, and its TCRdb copy is limited to in-frame clones, with some not included. The sample includes 20,000 to 30,000 clones, less than 90% seen only once; the top ten take roughly 1.2%. The starting material was peripheral blood, obtained before any cancer treatment. The receptors stem from a woman aged 35 to 69 with stage I lung adenocarcinoma. Both conserved end residues are part of each CDR3. The order of the fields is clone size, V gene, D gene, J gene, CDR3 protein, CDR3 DNA. The D gene is left open where the match is weak. Rows give clone size only sometimes, using once, few, many, or a class for an expanded clone.

clone_size: .
v_call: TRBV11-3
d_call: TRBD1
j_call: TRBJ2-7
cdr3_aa: CASSFQGAYEQYF
cdr3_nt: TGTGCCAGCAGCTTCCAGGGGGCGTACGAGCAGTACTTC

clone_size: once
v_call: TRBV9
d_call: TRBD1
j_call: TRBJ1-2
cdr3_aa: CASSPRQGGWGYTF
cdr3_nt: TGTGCCAGCAGCCCTCGACAGGGCGGATGGGGCTACACCTTC

clone_size: .
v_call: TRBV14
d_call: TRBD1
j_call: TRBJ2-7
cdr3_aa: CASSPKSGTGMYEQYF
cdr3_nt: TGTGCCAGCAGCCCCAAATCCGGGACAGGCATGTACGAGCAGTACTTC

clone_size: .
v_call: TRBV7-2
d_call: .
j_call: TRBJ1-5
cdr3_aa: CASSLFGVGQPQHF
cdr3_nt: TGTGCCAGCAGCTTATTCGGGGTGGGACAGCCCCAGCATTTT

clone_size: .
v_call: TRBV5-1
d_call: .
j_call: TRBJ1-2
cdr3_aa: CASSLSGPNYGYTF
cdr3_nt: TGCGCCAGCAGCTTGTCTGGGCCTAACTATGGCTACACCTTC

clone_size: .
v_call: TRBV6-4
d_call: .
j_call: TRBJ2-2
cdr3_aa: CASSDQGTGELFF
cdr3_nt: TGTGCCAGCAGTGATCAGGGAACCGGGGAGCTGTTTTTT

clone_size: .
v_call: TRBV6-1
d_call: TRBD1
j_call: TRBJ1-1
cdr3_aa: CASSWDRGNTEAFF
cdr3_nt: TGTGCCAGCAGCTGGGACAGGGGTAACACTGAAGCTTTCTTT

clone_size: .
v_call: TRBV9
d_call: TRBD1
j_call: TRBJ1-4
cdr3_aa: CASSVVGQVGEKLFF
cdr3_nt: TGTGCCAGCAGCGTAGTTGGACAGGTCGGGGAAAAACTGTTTTTT

clone_size: .
v_call: TRBV6-5
d_call: .
j_call: TRBJ1-1
cdr3_aa: CASRLQEEAFF
cdr3_nt: TGTGCCAGCAGACTACAGGAGGAAGCTTTCTTT

clone_size: .
v_call: TRBV7-2
d_call: .
j_call: TRBJ1-2
cdr3_aa: CASSLAGVYTF
cdr3_nt: TGTGCCAGCAGCTTAGCTGGGGTCTACACCTTC

clone_size: once
v_call: TRBV10-3
d_call: .
j_call: TRBJ2-5
cdr3_aa: CASIAEGQETQYF
cdr3_nt: TGTGCCAGTATAGCGGAGGGGCAAGAGACCCAGTACTTC

clone_size: .
v_call: TRBV5-8
d_call: TRBD1
j_call: TRBJ2-7
cdr3_aa: CASTLGSGGTNEQYF
cdr3_nt: TGTGCCAGCACCCTGGGGTCAGGGGGCACAAACGAGCAGTACTTC

clone_size: medium-sized
v_call: TRBV9
d_call: .
j_call: TRBJ1-1
cdr3_aa: CASSPSSGAGEAFF
cdr3_nt: TGTGCCAGCAGCCCAAGTTCGGGGGCGGGTGAAGCTTTCTTT

clone_size: .
v_call: TRBV27
d_call: .
j_call: TRBJ2-6
cdr3_aa: CASSLAGGANVLTF
cdr3_nt: TGTGCCAGCAGTTTAGCGGGAGGGGCCAACGTCCTGACTTTC

clone_size: .
v_call: TRBV7-2
d_call: .
j_call: TRBJ2-5
cdr3_aa: CASSLSTETQYF
cdr3_nt: TGTGCCAGCAGCTTATCAACGGAGACCCAGTACTTC

clone_size: few
v_call: TRBV7-2
d_call: .
j_call: TRBJ1-2
cdr3_aa: CASSTGTPGNGYTF
cdr3_nt: TGTGCCAGCAGCACCGGGACACCGGGGAATGGCTACACCTTC

clone_size: .
v_call: TRBV9
d_call: .
j_call: TRBJ1-6
cdr3_aa: CASSVFQGESPLHF
cdr3_nt: TGTGCCAGCAGCGTATTTCAGGGTGAATCACCCCTCCACTTT

clone_size: .
v_call: TRBV21-1
d_call: .
j_call: TRBJ1-5
cdr3_aa: CASSNRDRDQPQHF
cdr3_nt: TGTGCCAGCAGCAATCGGGACAGGGATCAGCCCCAGCATTTT

clone_size: .
v_call: TRBV7-9
d_call: .
j_call: TRBJ1-5
cdr3_aa: CASSPPGGLNQPQHF
cdr3_nt: TGTGCCAGCAGCCCTCCGGGGGGCCTCAATCAGCCCCAGCATTTT

clone_size: .
v_call: TRBV6-6
d_call: .
j_call: TRBJ2-3
cdr3_aa: CASSLRDTQYF
cdr3_nt: TGTGCCAGCAGTCTAAGGGATACGCAGTATTTT

clone_size: once
v_call: TRBV6-5
d_call: .
j_call: TRBJ1-2
cdr3_aa: CASSYSQGRYGYTF
cdr3_nt: TGTGCCAGCAGTTACTCCCAGGGGAGGTATGGCTACACCTTC

clone_size: few
v_call: TRBV7-2
d_call: .
j_call: TRBJ2-1
cdr3_aa: CASSPGYNEQFF
cdr3_nt: TGTGCCAGCAGCCCAGGATACAATGAGCAGTTCTTC

clone_size: .
v_call: TRBV7-2
d_call: .
j_call: TRBJ1-2
cdr3_aa: CASSLVYYGYTF
cdr3_nt: TGTGCCAGCAGCTTAGTCTACTATGGCTACACCTTC

clone_size: .
v_call: TRBV11-2
d_call: .
j_call: TRBJ2-1
cdr3_aa: CASGSLRVDEQFF
cdr3_nt: TGTGCCAGCGGGTCGTTGAGAGTGGATGAGCAGTTCTTC

clone_size: .
v_call: TRBV19
d_call: .
j_call: TRBJ2-7
cdr3_aa: CASSMTGTEPYEQYF
cdr3_nt: TGTGCCAGTAGTATGACCGGGACGGAGCCCTACGAGCAGTACTTC

clone_size: .
v_call: TRBV28
d_call: TRBD2
j_call: TRBJ2-1
cdr3_aa: CASNSPRGSSFINNEQFF
cdr3_nt: TGTGCCAGCAATTCGCCGCGGGGGAGTTCATTTATTAACAATGAGCAGTTCTTC

clone_size: few
v_call: TRBV19
d_call: .
j_call: TRBJ1-3
cdr3_aa: CASSIRGSGNTIYF
cdr3_nt: TGTGCCAGTAGTATTCGGGGATCGGGGAACACCATATATTTT

clone_size: once
v_call: TRBV6-5
d_call: .
j_call: TRBJ1-2
cdr3_aa: CASSYNRVDYGYTF
cdr3_nt: TGTGCCAGCAGCTATAACAGGGTTGACTATGGCTACACCTTC

clone_size: .
v_call: TRBV9
d_call: TRBD1
j_call: TRBJ2-5
cdr3_aa: CANSVGRGQALLETQYF
cdr3_nt: TGTGCCAACAGCGTAGGAAGGGGGCAGGCCCTCCTCGAGACCCAGTACTTC

clone_size: few
v_call: TRBV20-1
d_call: TRBD1
j_call: TRBJ2-7
cdr3_aa: CSAGQGYEQYF
cdr3_nt: TGCAGTGCGGGACAGGGCTACGAGCAGTACTTC